The entry below describes one T cell receptor beta chain. This entry comes from a study of blood T cell repertoires in COVID-19. Study background: In each case, the material was cDNA or gDNA derived from T cells, B-cell-depleted T cells, or PBMCs.

Sequenced by immunoSEQ multiplex PCR; TCRdb stores in-frame clones only, minus some. The data show about 26,000 clones, approximately 92% seen once. The CDR3 is 17 residues long. Losses at the gene ends were 6 bases for V and 2 bases for J; bases not matched to a gene: 13. Germline values: CDR1 MNHEY, CDR2 SMNVEV (reference sequence). This TCR was sampled from a human donor in a cohort sampled during active COVID-19. The chain is built from TRBV27 and TRBJ2-5; 9 nucleotides line up with TRBD2. Input material: peripheral blood. CDR3 region: CASRPHLGTSMQETQYF. The CDR3 DNA is TGTGCCAGCAGACCACATTTAGGGACTAGCATGCAAGAGACCCAGTACTTC.